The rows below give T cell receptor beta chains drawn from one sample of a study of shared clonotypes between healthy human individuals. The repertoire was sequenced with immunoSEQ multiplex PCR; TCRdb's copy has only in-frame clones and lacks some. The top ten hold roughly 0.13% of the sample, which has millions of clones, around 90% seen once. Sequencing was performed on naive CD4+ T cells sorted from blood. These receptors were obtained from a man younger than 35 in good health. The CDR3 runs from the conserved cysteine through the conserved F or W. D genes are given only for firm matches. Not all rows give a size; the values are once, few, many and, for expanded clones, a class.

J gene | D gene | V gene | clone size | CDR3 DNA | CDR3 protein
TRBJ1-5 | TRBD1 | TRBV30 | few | TGTGCCTGGAGTGTAGGGTTGAGGGACAGGGGCAGTCAGCCCCAGCATTTT | CAWSVGLRDRGSQPQHF
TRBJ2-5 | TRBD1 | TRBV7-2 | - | TGTGCCAGCAGTCGGGACAGGGGCCAAGAGACCCAGTACTTC | CASSRDRGQETQYF
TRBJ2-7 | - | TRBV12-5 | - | TGTGCTAGTGGTCTATCGGACGGCCCCTACGAGCAGTACTTC | CASGLSDGPYEQYF
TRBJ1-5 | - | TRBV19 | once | TGTGCCAGTAGCCCGGGTAATAAGGGGGGCAATCAGCCCCAGCATTTT | CASSPGNKGGNQPQHF
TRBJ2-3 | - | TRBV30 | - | TGTGCCTGGAGCACTCCGATGATGTCTAGCACAGATACGCAGTATTTT | CAWSTPMMSSTDTQYF
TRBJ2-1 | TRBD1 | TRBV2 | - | TGTGCCAGCACGGCAGGGGGCAGCCAGAATGAGCAGTTCTTC | CASTAGGSQNEQFF
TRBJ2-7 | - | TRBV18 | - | TGTGCCAGCTCCGCCTCTAGCTCCTACGAGCAGTACTTC | CASSASSSYEQYF
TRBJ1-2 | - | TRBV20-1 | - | TGCAGTGCTAGATCCGGTGATGGCTACACCTTC | CSARSGDGYTF
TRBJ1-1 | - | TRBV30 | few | TGTGCCTGGAGTGATATACAGGGTGCGAACACTGAAGCTTTCTTT | CAWSDIQGANTEAFF
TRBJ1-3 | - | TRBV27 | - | TGTGCCAGCCGCAGGACAGCCGGAAACACCATATATTTT | CASRRTAGNTIYF
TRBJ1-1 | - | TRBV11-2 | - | TGTGCCAGCAGCTTAAACACGAGGAACACTGAAGCTTTCTTT | CASSLNTRNTEAFF
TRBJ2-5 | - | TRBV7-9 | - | TGTGCCAGCAGCACAGGGAACCAAGAGACCCAGTACTTC | CASSTGNQETQYF
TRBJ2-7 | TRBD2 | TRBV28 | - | TGTGCCACCTTACTGGGGGGGTGGTACGAGCAGTACTTC | CATLLGGWYEQYF
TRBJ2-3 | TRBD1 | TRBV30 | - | TGTGCCTGGAGAGCCAGGGGGATCTCAGATACGCAGTATTTT | CAWRARGISDTQYF
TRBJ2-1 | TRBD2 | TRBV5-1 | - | TGCGCCAGCAGCTTGGACCCGGGAGGTAAGGCCAATGAGCAGTTCTTC | CASSLDPGGKANEQFF
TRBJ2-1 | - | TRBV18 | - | TGTGCCAGCTCACCAGTGGTATACTACAATGAGCAGTTCTTC | CASSPVVYYNEQFF
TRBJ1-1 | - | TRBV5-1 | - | TGCGCCAGCAGCTTGGATGGGGCCCGGGGCACTGAAGCTTTCTTT | CASSLDGARGTEAFF
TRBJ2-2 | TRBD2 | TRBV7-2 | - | TGTGCCAGCAGCTTAGACGTTAGCGGGAGGGGGGAGCTGTTTTTT | CASSLDVSGRGELFF
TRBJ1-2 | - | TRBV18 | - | TGTGCCAGCTCACCTAGTAGGGGAGAGAGGAGTGGCTACACCTTC | CASSPSRGERSGYTF
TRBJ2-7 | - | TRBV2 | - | TGTGCCAGCAGTGAACTTAGTCCCGGTGGGGAGCAGTACTTC | CASSELSPGGEQYF
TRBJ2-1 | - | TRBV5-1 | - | TGCGCCAGCAGCTTGAACCCGACCGGCAATGAGCAGTTCTTC | CASSLNPTGNEQFF
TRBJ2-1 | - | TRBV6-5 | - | TGTGCCAGCAGTTGGGACAACCGGGAGCAGTTCTTC | CASSWDNREQFF